Listed here are 32 T cell receptor beta chains from one sample, sequenced in a study of OX40 agonist ivuxolimab in advanced cancers. The method was immunoSEQ multiplex PCR; TCRdb's version includes in-frame clones alone and lacks a portion of them. The repertoire holds around 95,000 clones, with approximately 90% as singletons. Material: CD4+ or CD8+ T cells sorted from blood, obtained in a trial of the OX40 agonist ivuxolimab. The receptors here all came from an adult with an advanced solid tumor such as melanoma, head and neck, liver or kidney cancer.

The V call is TRBV28, the J call TRBJ1-5, with D perhaps TRBD1 (5 bases). Germline-derived CDR1 and CDR2 are MDHEN and SYDVKM. V lost 6 bases, J lost 1 base, and 16 bases lay in between. The CDR3 consists of 16 residues. The CDR3 DNA is TGTGCCAGCAGGCCCTTTACAGGTCTCAGCAATCAGCCCCAGCATTTT. Amino acid sequence: CASRPFTGLSNQPQHF.

This clone has only one observation. The chain combines TRBV15 with TRBJ2-3; D remains ambiguous. CDR1 is LNHNV and CDR2 is YYDKDF in the germline V gene (reference sequence). The CDR3 runs 12 residues. The V gene lost 0 bases and the J gene lost 7 bases, with 5 bases spanning the gap. This CDR3 is CATSRDTHTQYF. In DNA, the CDR3 is TGTGCCACCAGCAGAGATACCCATACGCAGTATTTT.

This sequence joins TRBV6-1 and TRBJ1-1, with D maybe TRBD1 (6 bases). Germline CDR1 reads MNHNS; CDR2 reads SASEGT. Between the trimmed V and J ends, which lost 4 bases and 1 base, there was a span of 7 bases. The CDR3 runs to 13 residues. CDR3 residues: CASSVQGNTEAFF. In nucleotides, the CDR3 is TGTGCCAGCAGTGTACAGGGGAACACTGAAGCTTTCTTT.

The rearrangement uses TRBV7-3 and TRBJ2-5; D is uncertain. CDR3 size: 13 residues. The V end was cut by 5 bases, the J end by 2 bases, with 9 bases between. Germline values: CDR1 SGHTA, CDR2 FQGTGA. DNA for the CDR3: TGTGCCAGCAGCGCTCAGGTGCAAGAGACCCAGTACTTC. Protein: CASSAQVQETQYF.

Concerning this clone: This CDR3 is also generated by other DNA sequences in the sample. The rearrangement uses TRBV6-1 and TRBJ1-5; possible D gene TRBD1, 5 bases. V was pared by 0 bases and J by 7 bases, with 7 bases between. The germline V gene has CDR1 MNHNS and CDR2 SASEGT. The CDR3 is 13 residues long. CDR3 in DNA: TGTGCCAGCAGTGAAGCCAGGGACCAGCCCCAGCATTTT. This encodes CASSEARDQPQHF.

The CDR3 loop is CASSLGDYTDTQYF. The CDR3 coding sequence is TGCGCCAGCAGCTTGGGCGACTACACAGATACGCAGTATTTT. This chain uses TRBV5-1 with TRBJ2-3, with D tentatively TRBD2 (5 bases). The CDR3 runs 14 residues. V dropped 0 bases and J dropped 2 bases, with 7 bases sitting between them. Germline assignment: CDR1 SGHRS and CDR2 YFSETQ.

V usage is TRBV6-6 and J usage is TRBJ2-5; D might be TRBD1 (5 bases). The V gene lost 3 bases and the J gene lost 2 bases, with 13 bases spanning the gap. CDR3 length: 15 residues. Germline assignment: CDR1 MNHNY and CDR2 SVGAGI (reference sequence). The CDR3 loop is CASSYRQGVQETQYF. CDR3 sequence (DNA): TGTGCCAGCAGTTATCGACAAGGGGTACAAGAGACCCAGTACTTC.

This chain connects TRBV5-4 to TRBJ1-1; TRBD1 is a possible D gene (6 bases). Trimming removed 3 bases from V and 0 bases from J, with 12 bases in between. The CDR3 extends over 15 amino acids. Germline V gives CDR1 SGHNT, CDR2 YYREEE (reference sequence). The CDR3 DNA reads as TGTGCCAGCAGCTCACAGGGCCAACTGAACACTGAAGCTTTCTTT. Translating it yields CASSSQGQLNTEAFF. The whole variable domain, remainder taken from reference TRBV5-4 and TRBJ1-1, is ETGVTQSPTHLIKTRGQQVTLRCSSQSGHNTVSWYQQALGQGPQFIFQYYREEENGRGNFPPRFSGLQFPNYSSELNVNALELDDSALYLCASSSQGQLNTEAFFGQGTRLTVV.

This chain uses TRBV5-1 with TRBJ2-5; 7 nucleotides agree with TRBD1. J was trimmed by 4 bases and V by 2 bases; bases with no gene match: 5. CDR3 size: 14 residues. Germline V gene sequence: CDR1 SGHRS, CDR2 YFSETQ. CDR3: CASSFEGARETQYF. The DNA for the CDR3 is TGCGCCAGCAGCTTCGAGGGGGCCCGAGAGACCCAGTACTTC.

V usage is TRBV11-1 and J usage is TRBJ2-2; D is undetermined. This CDR3 region has 15 residues. CDR1 and CDR2 (germline): SGHAT, FQDESV (reference sequence). The V and J ends lost 3 bases and 2 bases respectively, with 10 bases between them. CDR3 residues: CASSFLGSNTGELFF. Written as DNA, the CDR3 is TGTGCCAGCAGCTTTTTGGGGTCCAACACCGGGGAGCTGTTTTTT.

The V gene is TRBV2, the J gene TRBJ1-1; D gene unclear. The CDR3 consists of 14 residues. Per germline, CDR1 SNHLY and CDR2 FYNNEI. V shed 4 bases and J shed 0 bases, with 9 bases lying between them. The CDR3: CASSVGRMNTEAFF. The CDR3 coding sequence is TGTGCCAGCAGTGTAGGCAGGATGAACACTGAAGCTTTCTTT.

CDR3 loop: CASSAPVGTVSEKLFF. The CDR3 DNA reads TGTGCCAGCAGTGCCCCGGTTGGGACAGTGAGTGAAAAACTGTTTTTT. The rearrangement uses TRBV25-1 and TRBJ1-4; the match to TRBD1 covers 7 bases. CDR1 is MGHDK, CDR2 SYGVNS, per germline. V dropped 4 bases and J dropped 7; count of bases not matched to a gene: 12. The CDR3 loop spans 16 amino acids.

A word on this clone: The conserved phenylalanine or tryptophan is not found at the CDR3 terminus, so this likely reflects a read error. The CDR3 is CASSLAGYEQYL. The CDR3 DNA follows: TGTGCCAGCAGTTTGGCCGGCTACGAGCAGTACCTC. V usage is TRBV28 and J usage is TRBJ2-7, with D hard to call. Deletions cut 3 bases from V and 3 bases from J, with 6 bases between. This CDR3 has 12 amino acids. Germline V gives CDR1 MDHEN, CDR2 SYDVKM.

The chain recombines TRBV30 with TRBJ1-3; 7 bases align to TRBD1. The CDR3 is made up of 12 amino acids. The germline CDR1 and CDR2 sequences are GTSNPN and SVGIG (reference sequence). CDR3 in amino acids: CATGPSGNTIYF. Here the CDR3 DNA reads TGTGCGACAGGGCCCTCTGGAAACACCATATATTTT. The variable domain in full, with the rest retrieved from reference TRBV30 and TRBJ1-3, is SQTIHQWPATLVQPVGSPLSLECTVEGTSNPNLYWYRQAAGRGLQLLFYSVGIGQISSEVPQNLSASRPQDRQFILSSKKLLLSDSGFYLCATGPSGNTIYFGEGSWLTVV.

The chain joins TRBV5-1 to TRBJ1-4; a weak D match, TRBD1 (5 bases). Germline V gene sequence: CDR1 SGHRS, CDR2 YFSETQ. CDR3 size: 17 residues. V lost 4 bases to trimming and J lost 0 bases, with 16 bases between them. The CDR3, as DNA: TGCGCCAGCAGCCCGGGGCGTACTTTTGCAACTAATGAAAAACTGTTTTTT. This gives the protein CASSPGRTFATNEKLFF.

The chain joins TRBV7-8 to TRBJ2-3; 11 bases line up with TRBD2. The CDR3 spans 17 residues. Per the germline V gene, CDR1 is SGHVS and CDR2 is FQNEAQ. Trimming at V came to 1 base and at J to 3 bases, leaving 6 bases not matched to a gene. The CDR3 nucleotides read TGTGCCAGCAGCTTAGTAGGTAGCGGGGGGGCAACAGATACGCAGTATTTT. It translates to CASSLVGSGGATDTQYF. Looking up the rest from reference TRBV7-8 and TRBJ2-3 gives the full variable domain: GAGVSQSPRYKVAKRGQDVALRCDPISGHVSLFWYQQALGQGPEFLTYFQNEAQLDKSGLPSDRFFAERPEGSVSTLKIQRTQQEDSAVYLCASSLVGSGGATDTQYFGPGTRLTVL.

V and J are TRBV9 and TRBJ2-3; 8 positions match TRBD2. CDR3 length equals 16 residues. The ends lost 0 bases at V and 7 bases at J; junction bases unmatched: 10. CDR1 is SGDLS, CDR2 YYNGEE, per germline. The CDR3 is CASSVVSGGALHTQYF. DNA of the CDR3: TGTGCCAGCAGCGTAGTAAGCGGGGGAGCATTACATACGCAGTATTTT. Drawing the rest from reference TRBV9 and TRBJ2-3, the complete variable domain is DSGVTQTPKHLITATGQRVTLRCSPRSGDLSVYWYQQSLDQGLQFLIQYYNGEERAKGNILERFSAQQFPDLHSELNLSSLELGDSALYFCASSVVSGGALHTQYFGPGTRLTVL.

The chain recombines TRBV5-1 with TRBJ1-4, with a weak D call TRBD1 (5 bases). CDR3 length: 15 amino acids. Germline CDR1 SGHRS, CDR2 YFSETQ. Between the trimmed V and J ends, which lost 0 bases and 4 bases, there was a span of 10 bases. The DNA of the CDR3 is TGCGCCAGCAGCTTGGGGGGCAGCTTTAATGAAAAACTGTTTTTT. Protein: CASSLGGSFNEKLFF.

The chain has TRBV6-6 and TRBJ2-7, with 13 bases aligning to TRBD2. The CDR3 covers 16 residues. Unmatched junction bases numbered 7, after V lost 4 bases and J lost 4 bases. Germline V gene sequence: CDR1 MNHNY, CDR2 SVGAGI (reference sequence). The CDR3 reads CASSSGTSGIVYEQYF. The CDR3, as DNA: TGTGCCAGCAGTTCCGGGACTAGCGGGATCGTATACGAGCAGTACTTC.

CDR3 in DNA: TGTGCCAGCTCACCACAAGCAGGGTTCACCGGGGAGCTGTTTTTT. Its protein product is CASSPQAGFTGELFF. V gene TRBV18 combines with J gene TRBJ2-2; D possibly corresponds to TRBD1 (5 bases). This CDR3 contains 15 residues. Germline V gene data show CDR1 as KGHSH and CDR2 as LQKENI. The ends were cut back, 1 base at V and 4 bases at J, with 10 bases in the middle.

This clone turned up a few times. The V call is TRBV19, the J call TRBJ1-6; no reliable D call. The V gene's germline CDR1 is LNHDA and CDR2 SQIVND (reference sequence). The V and J ends lost 7 bases and 0 bases respectively, with 13 bases between them. CDR3 size: 16 residues. Written as DNA, the CDR3 is TGTGCCAGTACCACCACTAGAAGCTCCTATAATTCACCCCTCCACTTT. Amino acids: CASTTTRSSYNSPLHF. Full variable domain (rest looked up from reference TRBV19 and TRBJ1-6): DGGITQSPKYLFRKEGQNVTLSCEQNLNHDAMYWYRQDPGQGLRLIYYSQIVNDFQKGDIAEGYSVSREKKESFPLTVTSAQKNPTAFYLCASTTTRSSYNSPLHFGNGTRLTVT.

Here the CDR3 DNA reads TGTGCCATCAGTGACCGGAGTCCACCTGAAGCTTTCTTT. Protein: CAISDRSPPEAFF. J is TRBJ1-1 and V is TRBV10-3; D is unresolved. Germline V gene lookup returns CDR1 ENHRY and CDR2 SYGVKD. V gave up 3 bases and J gave up 6 bases, with 11 bases separating them. The CDR3 loop spans 13 amino acids.

This chain links TRBV9 with TRBJ2-3; 8 positions match TRBD2. This CDR3 contains 15 residues. Looked up from germline, CDR1 is SGDLS and CDR2 is YYNGEE. The V and J ends lost 4 bases and 2 bases, in that order; junction bases with no gene match: 6. The CDR3 reads CASSNQAGVTDTQYF. The CDR3, as DNA: TGTGCCAGCAGCAACCAAGCGGGGGTCACAGATACGCAGTATTTT.

The gene calls are TRBV2 and TRBJ1-5; TRBD1 matches 9 bases. The junction had 5 bases not matched to a gene; V was cut back by 7 bases and J by 7 bases. The CDR3 is 13 residues long. Germline V CDR1 and CDR2: SNHLY, FYNNEI. The CDR3 DNA is TGTGCCAGCAAGGACAGGGGAGGGCAGCCCCAGCATTTT. This sequence encodes CASKDRGGQPQHF.

This clone has a handful of counts. Other DNA sequences in this sample translate to the same CDR3. V is TRBV18 and J is TRBJ1-2; D possibly corresponds to TRBD1 (6 bases). CDR3 size: 15 residues. The germline V and J ends were trimmed by 3 bases and 0 bases, with 11 bases remaining between them. Germline loops: CDR1 KGHSH, CDR2 LQKENI. The CDR3 DNA is TGTGCCAGCTCACCCGGGGCAGGGGCTAACTATGGCTACACCTTC. Translating gives CASSPGAGANYGYTF.

The V gene is TRBV28, the J gene TRBJ1-5; no clear D. The CDR3 sequence is 15 residues long. Germline CDR1 reads MDHEN; CDR2 reads SYDVKM. V was trimmed by 6 bases and J by 4 bases, leaving 16 bases between them. The CDR3 nucleotides read TGTGCCAGCAGACCGCCCCGGACTGAGAATCAGCCCCAGCATTTT. It encodes CASRPPRTENQPQHF.

The V gene is TRBV29-1, the J gene TRBJ2-1; D is undetermined. The germline V gene has CDR1 SQVTM and CDR2 ANQGSEA. The CDR3 runs 13 residues. V lost 7 bases and J 6 bases, leaving 16 bases between the germline ends. CDR3 in amino acids: CSAAPRSSNEQFF. The DNA for the CDR3 is TGCAGCGCGGCTCCCCGGAGCTCCAATGAGCAGTTCTTC.

The rearrangement uses TRBV6-6 and TRBJ1-1, with D possibly TRBD1 on 5 matching bases. The CDR3 spans 14 residues. Deletions cut 2 bases from V and 4 bases from J, with 11 bases between. Germline loops: CDR1 MNHNY, CDR2 SVGAGI (reference sequence). The CDR3 protein is CASSYRDGGTEAFF. The CDR3 DNA reads as TGTGCCAGCAGTTACAGGGACGGGGGCACTGAAGCTTTCTTT.

V usage is TRBV20-1 and J usage is TRBJ2-7; no firm D call. The CDR3 extends over 11 amino acids. CDR1 and CDR2 from the germline V gene are DFQATT and SNEGSKA (reference sequence). The V end lost 4 bases, the J end lost 13 bases, and 17 bases lay between the germline ends. The CDR3 DNA reads TGCAGTGCTACCTGGAACTCCGAGAAATACTTC. This encodes CSATWNSEKYF.

A single count supports this clone. The CDR3 protein is CASSLGRGGQFF. CDR3 DNA: TGCGCCAGCAGCTTGGGGCGTGGGGGGCAGTTCTTC. V usage is TRBV5-1 and J usage is TRBJ2-1, with D perhaps matching TRBD1 or TRBD2 (5 bases each). Deletions cut 0 bases from V and 12 bases from J, with 10 bases between. The CDR3 sequence is 12 residues long. Germline-derived CDR1 and CDR2 are SGHRS and YFSETQ.

The chain links TRBV4-1 to TRBJ1-1; no definite D call. Germline V CDR1 and CDR2: MGHRA, YSYEKL. Trimming took 1 base from V and 2 from J, leaving 8 bases between them. This CDR3 has 14 amino acids. CDR3 protein: CASSQGWKNTEAFF. As DNA, the CDR3 is TGCGCCAGCAGCCAAGGGTGGAAAAACACTGAAGCTTTCTTT.

This clone was found a few times. This chain connects TRBV12-5 to TRBJ1-2, with D hard to call. CDR3 length equals 16 residues. Trimming took 0 bases from V and 8 from J, leaving 19 bases between them. CDR1 is LGHNT and CDR2 is FRNRAP in the germline V gene. CDR3: CASGLVLGGRIRGYTF. The CDR3 DNA follows: TGTGCTAGTGGTTTGGTACTCGGAGGGCGAATCAGGGGCTACACCTTC.